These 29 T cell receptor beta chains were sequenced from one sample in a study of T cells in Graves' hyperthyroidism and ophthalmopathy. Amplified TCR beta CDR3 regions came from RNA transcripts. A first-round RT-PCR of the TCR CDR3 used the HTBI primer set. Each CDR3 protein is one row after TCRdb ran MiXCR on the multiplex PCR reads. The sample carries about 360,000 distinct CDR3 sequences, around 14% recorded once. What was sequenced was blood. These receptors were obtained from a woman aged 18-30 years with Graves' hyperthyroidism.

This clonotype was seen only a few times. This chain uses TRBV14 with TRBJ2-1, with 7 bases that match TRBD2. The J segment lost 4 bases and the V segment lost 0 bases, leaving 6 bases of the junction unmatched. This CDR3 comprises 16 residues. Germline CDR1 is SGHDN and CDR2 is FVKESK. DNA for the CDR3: TGTGCCAGCAGCCAAGAACTAGCGTCCTTTTACAATGAGCAGTTCTTC. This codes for CASSQELASFYNEQFF.

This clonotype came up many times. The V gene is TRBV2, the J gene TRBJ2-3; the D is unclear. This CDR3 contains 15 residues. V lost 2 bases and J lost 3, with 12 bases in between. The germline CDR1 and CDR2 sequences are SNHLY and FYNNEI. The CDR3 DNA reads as TGTGCCAGCAGTGAATCCCTCCCCGGGACAGATACGCAGTATTTT. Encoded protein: CASSESLPGTDTQYF.

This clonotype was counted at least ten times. The CDR3 DNA sequence: TGTGCCAGCAGTGAAGTTGTTTTTGGCTACACCTTC. This translates into CASSEVVFGYTF. The chain uses TRBV2 and TRBJ1-2; D gene unclear. Germline V gene data show CDR1 as SNHLY and CDR2 as FYNNEI. The CDR3 runs to 12 residues. Trimming left V 1 base short and J 7 bases short, with 7 bases between. The whole variable domain, remainder taken from reference TRBV2 and TRBJ1-2, is EPEVTQTPSHQVTQMGQEVILRCVPISNHLYFYWYRQILGQKVEFLVSFYNNEISEKSEIFDDQFSVERPDGSNFTLKIRSTKLEDSAMYFCASSEVVFGYTFGSGTRLTVV.

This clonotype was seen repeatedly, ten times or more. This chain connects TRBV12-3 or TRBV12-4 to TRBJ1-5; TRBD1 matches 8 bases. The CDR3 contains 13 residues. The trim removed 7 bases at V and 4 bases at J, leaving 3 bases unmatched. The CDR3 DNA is TGTGCCAGCAACGACAGGGGAAATCAGCCCCAGCATTTT. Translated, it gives CASNDRGNQPQHF.

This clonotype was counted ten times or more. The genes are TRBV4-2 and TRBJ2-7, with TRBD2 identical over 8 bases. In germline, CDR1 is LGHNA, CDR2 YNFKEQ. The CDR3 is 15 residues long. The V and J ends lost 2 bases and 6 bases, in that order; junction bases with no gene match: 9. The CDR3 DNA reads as TGTGCCAGCAGCCAACCGGCAGCGGGAGAGCGCGAGCAGTACTTC. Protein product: CASSQPAAGEREQYF.

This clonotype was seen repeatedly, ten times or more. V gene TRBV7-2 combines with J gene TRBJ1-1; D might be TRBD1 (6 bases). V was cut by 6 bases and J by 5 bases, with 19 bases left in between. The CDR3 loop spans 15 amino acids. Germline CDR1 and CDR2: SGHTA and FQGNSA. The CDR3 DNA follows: TGTGCCAGCAGGTCCCTAACTCAGGGGAGAACTGAAGCTTTCTTT. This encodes CASRSLTQGRTEAFF.

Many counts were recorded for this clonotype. CDR3 sequence: CASSSGGWEQYF. CDR3 DNA: TGTGCCAGCAGTTCTGGCGGGTGGGAGCAGTACTTC. The V call is TRBV27, the J call TRBJ2-7, with a possible D match to TRBD2 (5 bases). CDR1 is MNHEY and CDR2 is SMNVEV in the germline V gene (reference sequence). V lost 4 bases and J 7 bases, leaving 11 bases between the germline ends. This CDR3 is 12 amino acids long.

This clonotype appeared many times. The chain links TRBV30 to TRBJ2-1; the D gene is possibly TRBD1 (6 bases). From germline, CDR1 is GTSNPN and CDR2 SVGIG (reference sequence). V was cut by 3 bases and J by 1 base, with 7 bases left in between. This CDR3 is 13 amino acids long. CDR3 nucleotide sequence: TGTGCCTGGAGCCAGGGGTCCTACAATGAGCAGTTCTTC. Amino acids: CAWSQGSYNEQFF.

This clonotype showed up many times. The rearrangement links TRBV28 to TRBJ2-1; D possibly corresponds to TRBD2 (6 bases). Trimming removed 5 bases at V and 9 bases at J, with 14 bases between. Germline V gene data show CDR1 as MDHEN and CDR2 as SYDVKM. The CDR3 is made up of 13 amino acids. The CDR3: CASSLRLGSEQFF. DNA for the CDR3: TGTGCCAGCAGTCTCCGACTAGGGTCTGAGCAGTTCTTC.

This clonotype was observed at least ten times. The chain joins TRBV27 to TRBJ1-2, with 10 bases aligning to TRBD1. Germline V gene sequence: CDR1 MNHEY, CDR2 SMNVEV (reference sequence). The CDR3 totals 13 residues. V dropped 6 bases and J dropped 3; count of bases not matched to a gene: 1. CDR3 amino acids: CASRGTGDYGYTF. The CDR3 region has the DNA TGTGCCAGCAGGGGGACAGGGGACTATGGCTACACCTTC.

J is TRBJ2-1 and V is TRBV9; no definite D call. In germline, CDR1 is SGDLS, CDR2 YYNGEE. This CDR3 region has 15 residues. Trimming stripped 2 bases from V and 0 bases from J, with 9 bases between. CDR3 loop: CASSVARSSYNEQFF. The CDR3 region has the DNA TGTGCCAGCAGCGTTGCCAGGAGCTCCTACAATGAGCAGTTCTTC.

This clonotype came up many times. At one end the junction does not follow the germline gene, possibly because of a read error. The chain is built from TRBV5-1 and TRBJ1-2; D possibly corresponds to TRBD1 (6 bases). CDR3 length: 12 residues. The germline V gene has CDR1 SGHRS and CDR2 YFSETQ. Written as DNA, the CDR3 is TGTGCCAGCAGCCTGGACAGCTATGGCTACACCTTC. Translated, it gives CASSLDSYGYTF.

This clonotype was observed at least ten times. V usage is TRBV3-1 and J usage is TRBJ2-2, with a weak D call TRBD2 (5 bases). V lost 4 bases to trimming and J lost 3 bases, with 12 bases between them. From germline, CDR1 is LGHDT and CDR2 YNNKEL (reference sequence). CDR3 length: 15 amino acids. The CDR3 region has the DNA TGTGCCAGCAGCCCGGCCTTCGGGGACACCGGGGAGCTGTTTTTT. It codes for CASSPAFGDTGELFF.

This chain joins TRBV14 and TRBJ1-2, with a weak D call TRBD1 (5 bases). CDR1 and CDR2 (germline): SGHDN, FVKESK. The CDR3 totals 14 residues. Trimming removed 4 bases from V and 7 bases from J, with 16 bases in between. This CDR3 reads CASSPGVIYGGYTF. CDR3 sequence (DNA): TGTGCCAGCAGCCCGGGGGTGATTTACGGTGGCTACACCTTC.

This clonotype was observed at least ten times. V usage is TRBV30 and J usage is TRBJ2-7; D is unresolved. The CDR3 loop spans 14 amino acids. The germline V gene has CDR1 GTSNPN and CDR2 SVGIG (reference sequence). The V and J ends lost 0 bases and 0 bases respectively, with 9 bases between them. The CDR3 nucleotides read TGTGCCTGGAGTGTAGCAGGTGTCTCCTACGAGCAGTACTTC. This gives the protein CAWSVAGVSYEQYF.

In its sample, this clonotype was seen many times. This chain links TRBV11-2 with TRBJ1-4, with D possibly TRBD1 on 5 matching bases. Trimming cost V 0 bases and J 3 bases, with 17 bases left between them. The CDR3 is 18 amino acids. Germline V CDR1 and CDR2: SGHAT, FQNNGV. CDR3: CASSLDPTFIGANEKLFF. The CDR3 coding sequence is TGTGCCAGCAGCTTAGATCCAACTTTTATAGGGGCTAATGAAAAACTGTTTTTT.

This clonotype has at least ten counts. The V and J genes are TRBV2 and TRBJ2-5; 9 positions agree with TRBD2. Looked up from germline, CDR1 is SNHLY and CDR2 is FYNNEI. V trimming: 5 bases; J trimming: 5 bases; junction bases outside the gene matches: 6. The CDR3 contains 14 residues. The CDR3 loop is CASSSSGVLETQYF. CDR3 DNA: TGTGCCAGCAGTTCTAGCGGGGTCCTTGAGACCCAGTACTTC.

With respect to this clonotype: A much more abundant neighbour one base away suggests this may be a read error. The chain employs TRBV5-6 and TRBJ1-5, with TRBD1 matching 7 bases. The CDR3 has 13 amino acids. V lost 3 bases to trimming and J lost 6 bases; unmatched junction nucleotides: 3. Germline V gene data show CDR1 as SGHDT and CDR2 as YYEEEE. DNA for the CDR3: TGTGCCAGCAGCTCAGGGGGTCCTCAGCCCCAGCATTTT. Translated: CASSSGGPQPQHF.

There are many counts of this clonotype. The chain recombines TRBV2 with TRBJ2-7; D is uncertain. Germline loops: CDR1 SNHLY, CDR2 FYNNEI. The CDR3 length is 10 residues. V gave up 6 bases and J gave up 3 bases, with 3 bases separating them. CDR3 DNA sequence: TGTGCCAGCAGGAACTACGAGCAGTACTTC. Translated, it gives CASRNYEQYF.

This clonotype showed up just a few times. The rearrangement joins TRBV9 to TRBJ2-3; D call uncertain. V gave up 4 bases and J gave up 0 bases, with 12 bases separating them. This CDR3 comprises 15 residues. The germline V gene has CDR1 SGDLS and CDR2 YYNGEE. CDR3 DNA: TGTGCCAGCAGCCCCATTACGGCTAGCACAGATACGCAGTATTTT. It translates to CASSPITASTDTQYF. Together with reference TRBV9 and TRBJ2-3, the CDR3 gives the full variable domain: DSGVTQTPKHLITATGQRVTLRCSPRSGDLSVYWYQQSLDQGLQFLIQYYNGEERAKGNILERFSAQQFPDLHSELNLSSLELGDSALYFCASSPITASTDTQYFGPGTRLTVL.

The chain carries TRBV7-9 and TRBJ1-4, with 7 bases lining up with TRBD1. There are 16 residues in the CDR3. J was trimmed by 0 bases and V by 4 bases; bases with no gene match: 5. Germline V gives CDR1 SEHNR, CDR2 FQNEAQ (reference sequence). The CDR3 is CASSSGQLATNEKLFF. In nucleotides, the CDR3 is TGTGCCAGCAGCTCGGGACAGCTTGCAACTAATGAAAAACTGTTTTTT. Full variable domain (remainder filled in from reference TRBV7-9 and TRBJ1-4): DTGVSQNPRHKITKRGQNVTFRCDPISEHNRLYWYRQTLGQGPEFLTYFQNEAQLEKSRLLSDRFSAERPKGSFSTLEIQRTEQGDSAMYLCASSSGQLATNEKLFFGSGTQLSVL.

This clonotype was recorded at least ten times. The CDR3 DNA reads as TGCAGTGCCGGGACTAGCGGCACAGATACGCAGTATTTT. Translated: CSAGTSGTDTQYF. This rearrangement joins TRBV20-1 to TRBJ2-3; 10 nucleotides agree with TRBD2. The CDR3 has 13 residues. Germline V gene data show CDR1 as DFQATT and CDR2 as SNEGSKA (reference sequence). Trimming at V came to 6 bases and at J to 1 base, leaving 1 base not matched to a gene.

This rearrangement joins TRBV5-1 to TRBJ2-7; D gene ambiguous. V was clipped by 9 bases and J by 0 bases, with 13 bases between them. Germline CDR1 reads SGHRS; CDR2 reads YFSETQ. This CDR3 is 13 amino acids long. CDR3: CATRRDISYEQYF. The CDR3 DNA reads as TGCGCCACCCGGCGAGACATCTCCTACGAGCAGTACTTC.

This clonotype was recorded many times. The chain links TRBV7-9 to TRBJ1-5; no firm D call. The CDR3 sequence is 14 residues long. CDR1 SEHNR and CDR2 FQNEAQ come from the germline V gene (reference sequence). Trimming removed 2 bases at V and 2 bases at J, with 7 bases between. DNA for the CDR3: TGTGCCAGCAGCTTAAGTCAGGGCAATCAGCCCCAGCATTTT. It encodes CASSLSQGNQPQHF. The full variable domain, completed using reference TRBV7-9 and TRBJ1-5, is DTGVSQNPRHKITKRGQNVTFRCDPISEHNRLYWYRQTLGQGPEFLTYFQNEAQLEKSRLLSDRFSAERPKGSFSTLEIQRTEQGDSAMYLCASSLSQGNQPQHFGDGTRLSIL.

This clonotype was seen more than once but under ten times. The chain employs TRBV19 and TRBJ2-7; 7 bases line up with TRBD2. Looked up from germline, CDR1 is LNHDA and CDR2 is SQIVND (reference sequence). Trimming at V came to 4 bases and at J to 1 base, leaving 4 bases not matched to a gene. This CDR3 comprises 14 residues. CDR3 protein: CASSSLAVSYEQYF. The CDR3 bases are TGTGCCAGTAGTAGTCTAGCGGTTTCCTACGAGCAGTACTTC. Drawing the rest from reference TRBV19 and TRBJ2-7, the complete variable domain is DGGITQSPKYLFRKEGQNVTLSCEQNLNHDAMYWYRQDPGQGLRLIYYSQIVNDFQKGDIAEGYSVSREKKESFPLTVTSAQKNPTAFYLCASSSLAVSYEQYFGPGTRLTVT.

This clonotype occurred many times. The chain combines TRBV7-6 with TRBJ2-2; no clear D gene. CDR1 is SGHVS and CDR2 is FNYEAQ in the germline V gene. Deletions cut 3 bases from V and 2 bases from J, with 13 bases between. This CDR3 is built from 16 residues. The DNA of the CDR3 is TGTGCCAGCAGCTTCCACGACCCTCATAACACCGGGGAGCTGTTTTTT. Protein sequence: CASSFHDPHNTGELFF.

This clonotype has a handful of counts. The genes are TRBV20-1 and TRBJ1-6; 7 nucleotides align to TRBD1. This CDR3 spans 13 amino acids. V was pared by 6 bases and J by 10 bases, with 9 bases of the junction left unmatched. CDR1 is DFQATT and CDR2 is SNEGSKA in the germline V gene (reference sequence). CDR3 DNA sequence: TGCAGTGCCAACAGGGGCGTAGGGTCACCCCTCCACTTT. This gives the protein CSANRGVGSPLHF.

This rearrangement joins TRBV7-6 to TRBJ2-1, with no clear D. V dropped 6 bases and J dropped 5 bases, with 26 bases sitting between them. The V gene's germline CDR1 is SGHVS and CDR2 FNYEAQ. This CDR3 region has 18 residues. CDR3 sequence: CASSFRSQTLLPNNEQFF. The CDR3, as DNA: TGTGCCAGCAGTTTTAGGTCCCAAACCTTACTCCCAAACAATGAGCAGTTCTTC.

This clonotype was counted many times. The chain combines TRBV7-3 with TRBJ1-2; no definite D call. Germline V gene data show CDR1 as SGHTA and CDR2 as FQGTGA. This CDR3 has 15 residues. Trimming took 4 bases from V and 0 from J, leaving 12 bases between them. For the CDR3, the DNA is TGTGCCAGCAGCTCCCTATTATTGGCTAACTATGGCTACACCTTC. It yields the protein CASSSLLLANYGYTF. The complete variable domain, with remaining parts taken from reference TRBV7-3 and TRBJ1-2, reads GAGVSQTPSNKVTEKGKYVELRCDPISGHTALYWYRQSLGQGPEFLIYFQGTGAADDSGLPNDRFFAVRPEGSVSTLKIQRTERGDSAVYLCASSSLLLANYGYTFGSGTRLTVV.